This TCR beta chain was documented in a study of patients and donors after allogeneic stem cell transplantation. TCRdb redid the calling of the RT-PCR reads with MiXCR, one entry per CDR3 protein. This sample has about 960,000 distinct CDR3 sequences, with 15% to 20% found just once. This clonotype was counted at least ten times. The CDR3 spans 15 residues. Trimming at V came to 5 bases and at J to 3 bases, leaving 4 bases not matched to a gene. Per the germline V gene, CDR1 is MNHNS and CDR2 is SASEGT. Input material: blood, either unsorted or a sorted T cell fraction (not recorded which). The V call is TRBV6-1, the J call TRBJ2-1; the match to TRBD2 covers 10 bases. The receptor was derived from a human donor who was either an allogeneic HSCT recipient or a stem cell or donor lymphocyte infusion donor (not recorded which). It is not recorded whose cells these are; they may come from a transplant donor. The CDR3, as DNA: TGTGCCAGCAGTCCTAGCGGGGGTTTCTACAATGAGCAGTTCTTC. This encodes CASSPSGGFYNEQFF.